One T cell receptor (beta chain) is described in this entry. Its antigen is unidentified. The data are from a study of OX40 agonist ivuxolimab in advanced cancers. Excluded were patients having autoimmune disease history or systemic immunosuppression. The table came from immunoSEQ multiplex PCR; TCRdb's copy has only in-frame clones and leaves some out. Among about 45,000 clones, approximately 83% were seen once, and the ten largest hold 0.3% to 0.45%. Findings of the study overall: Compared with others, partial responders at 0.1-3.0 mg/kg displayed clonal expansion among the lowest. Antigen specificity was not determined for the expanded peripheral T cells. Normalized expansion of T-cell clones was also low for some nonresponders.

Germline CDR1 is SGHRS and CDR2 is YFSETQ. V lost 0 bases and J lost 4; bases outside the gene matches: 3. The CDR3 runs to 15 residues. The source is an adult with an advanced solid tumor such as melanoma, head and neck, liver or kidney cancer. The source material was CD4+ or CD8+ T cells sorted from blood, sampled in a trial of the OX40 agonist ivuxolimab. The rearrangement uses TRBV5-1 and TRBJ2-3; 9 positions match TRBD2. The CDR3 region has the DNA TGCGCCAGCAGCTTGGGGGCGGGAGGGCCAGATACGCAGTATTTT. This encodes CASSLGAGGPDTQYF. The full variable domain, with the rest looked up from reference TRBV5-1 and TRBJ2-3, is KAGVTQTPRYLIKTRGQQVTLSCSPISGHRSVSWYQQTPGQGLQFLFEYFSETQRNKGNFPGRFSGRQFSNSRSEMNVSTLELGDSALYLCASSLGAGGPDTQYFGPGTRLTVL.